One T cell receptor (beta chain) is described in this entry. This sample is drawn from a study of blood T cell repertoires in COVID-19. The CDR3 totals 14 residues. The V gene's germline CDR1 is SGHAT and CDR2 FQNNGV. The V end lost 3 bases, the J end lost 1 base, and 9 bases lay between the germline ends. The repertoire was sequenced with immunoSEQ multiplex PCR; TCRdb's copy has only in-frame clones and lacks some. The table records approximately 17,000 clones, about 87% of them present only once. Recruitment covered roughly 22 US areas and drew participants whose ages spanned roughly 18 to 90 years. Participants were placed into cohorts based on the clinical history they reported.

The chain couples TRBV11-2 to TRBJ1-1; no reliable D call. This TCR derives from a woman aged 25 to 39 who had recovered from COVID-19. The sample was PBMCs or T cells enriched from blood (not recorded which). The CDR3 DNA sequence: TGTGCCAGCAGCTTGGGCCCAACGAACACTGAAGCTTTCTTT. Translation: CASSLGPTNTEAFF. Filled out from reference TRBV11-2 and TRBJ1-1, the complete variable domain reads EAGVAQSPRYKIIEKRQSVAFWCNPISGHATLYWYQQILGQGPKLLIQFQNNGVVDDSQLPKDRFSAERLKGVDSTLKIQPAKLEDSAVYLCASSLGPTNTEAFFGQGTRLTVV.